What follows are 30 T cell receptor beta chains derived from one specimen sequenced in a study of T cell responses to AZD1222 COVID-19 vaccine. Assay used: immunoSEQ multiplex PCR; TCRdb lists only in-frame clones, some missing. The repertoire holds more than 95,000 clones, with about 88% as singletons. The input for sequencing was peripheral blood, taken on day 0 of AZD1222 vaccination. All receptors come from an adult in good health.

V and J are TRBV5-1 and TRBJ2-5; 13 bases fit TRBD2. CDR1 is SGHRS and CDR2 is YFSETQ in the germline V gene. V trimming: 0 bases; J trimming: 4 bases; junction bases outside the gene matches: 0. This CDR3 is built from 15 residues. The CDR3 is CASSLGLAGGETQYF. The CDR3 region has the DNA TGCGCCAGCAGCTTGGGACTAGCGGGAGGAGAGACCCAGTACTTC.

This CDR3 reads CASNTGTGTDTQYF. CDR3 nucleotide sequence: TGTGCCAGCAATACGGGGACGGGCACAGATACGCAGTATTTT. The gene calls are TRBV2 and TRBJ2-3; D is perhaps TRBD1 or TRBD2 (5 bases each). This CDR3 comprises 14 residues. Trimming took off 7 bases at V and 1 base at J, with 12 bases between the two ends. The germline V gene has CDR1 SNHLY and CDR2 FYNNEI.

The chain carries TRBV23-1 and TRBJ1-5; perhaps TRBD1 as D (6 bases). TRBV23-1 has ORF status, its function being uncertain. Trimming pared 2 bases from V and 9 bases from J, leaving 26 bases between. The CDR3 extends over 18 amino acids. CDR3 bases: TGCGCCAGCAGTCAACTTCCCCCGATACAGGGAATAATGCGGCCCCAGCATTTT. The encoded protein is CASSQLPPIQGIMRPQHF.

CDR3 sequence reads: CASSKRGGQVADNEQFF. DNA for the CDR3: TGTGCCAGCAGCAAAAGAGGGGGGCAGGTGGCCGACAATGAGCAGTTCTTC. The V and J genes are TRBV21-1 and TRBJ2-1. TRBV21-1 is annotated as a pseudogene. The CDR3 length is 17 residues.

The CDR3 DNA is TGTGCCAGCAGTCGCCAGACAGGGGGCTCGAACACCGGGGAGCTGTTTTTT. Protein sequence: CASSRQTGGSNTGELFF. The gene calls are TRBV27 and TRBJ2-2, with TRBD1 matching over 10 bases. V trimming: 5 bases; J trimming: 0 bases; junction bases outside the gene matches: 6. The CDR3 contains 17 residues. The germline V gene has CDR1 MNHEY and CDR2 SMNVEV (reference sequence).

The gene calls are TRBV5-4 and TRBJ1-2; D is possibly TRBD1 (5 bases). The V gene lost 4 bases and the J gene lost 2 bases, with 15 bases spanning the gap. The CDR3 is 15 residues long. CDR1 is SGHNT, CDR2 YYREEE, per germline (reference sequence). The CDR3 here is CASSGGGRSNYGYTF. Here the CDR3 DNA reads TGTGCCAGCAGCGGGGGGGGACGGTCAAACTATGGCTACACCTTC.

The rearrangement links TRBV7-8 to TRBJ2-1, with 13 bases identical to TRBD2. This CDR3 is 17 amino acids long. Germline CDR1 SGHVS, CDR2 FQNEAQ. V shed 1 base and J 10 bases; nucleotides not matched to a gene: 10. The CDR3 DNA follows: TGTGCCAGCAGCTTAGTGGGCGGGACTAGCGGGGTAGGGGAGCAGTTCTTC. Translated, it gives CASSLVGGTSGVGEQFF.

This chain links TRBV6-6 with TRBJ2-7; TRBD1 matches 8 bases. In germline, CDR1 is MNHNY, CDR2 SVGAGI (reference sequence). The CDR3 sequence is 16 residues long. Trimming took 0 bases from V and 1 from J; bases not matched to a gene: 5. DNA of the CDR3: TGTGCCAGCAGTTACTCGGCCGGGGACAGGTCCTACGAGCAGTACTTC. Translating gives CASSYSAGDRSYEQYF.

The rearrangement links TRBV6-1 to TRBJ2-1, with TRBD1 identical over 8 bases. This CDR3 comprises 15 residues. The junction had 11 bases not matched to a gene; V was cut back by 7 bases and J by 6 bases. Germline V gives CDR1 MNHNS, CDR2 SASEGT. The CDR3 loop reads CASTTDRGSSNEQFF. The CDR3 DNA reads as TGTGCCAGCACCACAGACAGGGGTAGCAGCAATGAGCAGTTCTTC.

This sequence joins TRBV7-3 and TRBJ2-7, with TRBD1 matching 8 bases. Unmatched junction bases numbered 10, after V lost 6 bases and J lost 3 bases. CDR3 length equals 15 residues. CDR1 and CDR2 (germline): SGHTA, FQGTGA. In nucleotides, the CDR3 is TGTGCCAGCAGGTTCCCCGGGACAGGAATCTACGAGCAGTACTTC. Amino acid sequence: CASRFPGTGIYEQYF.

This chain joins TRBV6-5 and TRBJ1-4, with D possibly TRBD1 on 6 matching bases. Trimming pared 3 bases from V and 7 bases from J, leaving 12 bases between. The V gene's germline CDR1 is MNHEY and CDR2 SVGAGI. This CDR3 is 14 amino acids long. The CDR3 DNA reads as TGTGCCAGCAGTTATGGGGGCGTGGGTGAAAAACTGTTTTTT. This gives the protein CASSYGGVGEKLFF.

This clone was seen only a few times. The genes are TRBV6-1 and TRBJ1-5, with D perhaps TRBD1 (6 bases). The germline gives CDR1 MNHNS, CDR2 SASEGT. The CDR3 is made up of 16 amino acids. V was trimmed by 0 bases and J by 7 bases, leaving 16 bases between them. Here the CDR3 reads CASSEARGQLRQPQHF. CDR3 DNA: TGTGCCAGCAGTGAAGCTCGAGGACAGTTGCGGCAGCCCCAGCATTTT.

The chain recombines TRBV13 with TRBJ2-7, with 8 positions matching TRBD2. J was trimmed by 6 bases and V by 1 base; bases with no gene match: 8. This CDR3 has 15 amino acids. The V gene's germline CDR1 is PRHDT and CDR2 FYEKMQ (reference sequence). As DNA, the CDR3 is TGTGCCAGCAGCTTAGATCGAGGCGGGGGGTCCGAGCAGTACTTC. Protein product: CASSLDRGGGSEQYF.

The rearrangement joins TRBV3-1 (or the pseudogene TRBV3-2) to TRBJ1-1; D gene ambiguous. The ends were cut back, 3 bases at V and 6 bases at J, with 8 bases in the middle. The CDR3 extends over 12 amino acids. Germline V gene data show CDR1 as LGHDT and CDR2 as YNNKEL (reference sequence). This CDR3 is CASSHPGAEAFF. The CDR3 DNA follows: TGTGCCAGCAGCCACCCAGGTGCTGAAGCTTTCTTT.

The chain couples TRBV18 to TRBJ1-5; D is uncertain. This CDR3 region has 14 residues. With 2 bases removed from V and 4 bases from J, the gap between germline ends came to 9 bases. CDR1 and CDR2 from the germline V gene are KGHSH and LQKENI. CDR3 nucleotide sequence: TGTGCCAGCTCACCAACTCTTGGTAATCAGCCCCAGCATTTT. Residues: CASSPTLGNQPQHF.

The rearrangement links TRBV20-1 to TRBJ2-1, with D unresolved. V lost 5 bases, J lost 8 bases, and 10 bases lay in between. The CDR3 covers 11 residues. From germline, CDR1 is DFQATT and CDR2 SNEGSKA (reference sequence). CDR3: CSAALVHEQFF. DNA for the CDR3: TGCAGTGCTGCCCTGGTCCATGAGCAGTTCTTC.

The DNA for the CDR3 is TGTGCCAGCAGTTACCTTGTCGGCTCTGAAGCTTTCTTT. Amino acid sequence: CASSYLVGSEAFF. The chain carries TRBV12-3 or TRBV12-4 and TRBJ1-1; D gene uncertain. The CDR3 contains 13 residues. V lost 4 bases and J 6 bases, leaving 12 bases between the germline ends.

The chain couples TRBV6-1 to TRBJ1-2; D not resolved. This CDR3 contains 16 residues. Germline V gene data show CDR1 as MNHNS and CDR2 as SASEGT. The germline V and J ends were trimmed by 0 bases and 4 bases, with 15 bases remaining between them. This chain's CDR3 is CASSEALRQTLYGYTF. In nucleotides, the CDR3 is TGTGCCAGCAGTGAAGCGCTTCGGCAAACCCTCTATGGCTACACCTTC.

In DNA, the CDR3 is TGCACCAGCAGCGTGAAAAATACTCGGACAGGGGAAGAGGTAGGCTCTGAAGCTTTCTTT. This sequence encodes CTSSVKNTRTGEEVGSEAFF. The V and J genes are TRBV1 and TRBJ1-1; TRBD1, the table's D call, was not compared with the DNA. TRBV1 represents a pseudogene. This CDR3 is 20 amino acids long.

V usage is TRBV18 and J usage is TRBJ2-7, with D possibly TRBD1 on 6 matching bases. This CDR3 spans 14 amino acids. V lost 4 bases and J lost 6, with 16 bases in between. Germline CDR1 and CDR2: KGHSH and LQKENI. CDR3 nucleotides: TGTGCCAGCTCACGACCAGGGACATGGGGCGAGCAGTACTTC. As protein: CASSRPGTWGEQYF.

The J gene is TRBJ1-5, the V gene TRBV3-1 (or the pseudogene TRBV3-2), with D perhaps TRBD1 (5 bases). The CDR3 is made up of 15 amino acids. Germline V lookup: CDR1 LGHDT, CDR2 YNNKEL (reference sequence). V gave up 0 bases and J gave up 2 bases, with 8 bases separating them. CDR3 in amino acids: CASSQDTGGNQPQHF. The CDR3 nucleotides are TGTGCCAGCAGCCAAGACACGGGGGGCAATCAGCCCCAGCATTTT.

J is TRBJ1-4 and V is TRBV2; D perhaps matches TRBD1 (5 bases). The V and J ends lost 8 bases and 8 bases respectively, with 12 bases between them. This CDR3 spans 12 amino acids. Germline V gene lookup returns CDR1 SNHLY and CDR2 FYNNEI. The CDR3 loop reads CASRGDEEKLFF. The CDR3, as DNA: TGTGCCAGCCGGGGGGATGAGGAAAAACTGTTTTTT.

The J gene is TRBJ2-5, the V gene TRBV7-9; no reliable D call. The V end was cut by 1 base, the J end by 2 bases, with 8 bases between. This CDR3 region has 14 residues. CDR1 is SEHNR, CDR2 FQNEAQ, per germline (reference sequence). The CDR3 region is CASSLVSEQETQYF. The CDR3 DNA follows: TGTGCCAGCAGCTTAGTTTCAGAGCAAGAGACCCAGTACTTC.

The V call is TRBV7-9, the J call TRBJ1-2; D is unresolved. Trimming shortened V by 6 bases and J by 7 bases, and 12 bases separated the two germline ends. CDR1 and CDR2 (germline): SEHNR, FQNEAQ (reference sequence). The CDR3 extends over 12 amino acids. CDR3 region: CASSGSVGGYTF. The CDR3 DNA is TGTGCCAGCAGTGGGAGTGTCGGTGGCTACACCTTC.

V is TRBV27 and J is TRBJ1-5; D unresolved. V was clipped by 6 bases and J by 9 bases, with 12 bases between them. Germline-derived CDR1 and CDR2 are MNHEY and SMNVEV (reference sequence). This CDR3 is 12 amino acids long. CDR3 region: CASSLKAGPQHF. DNA for the CDR3: TGTGCCAGCAGCCTCAAAGCGGGGCCCCAGCATTTT.

J is TRBJ2-1 and V is TRBV30, with 7 positions matching TRBD2. From germline, CDR1 is GTSNPN and CDR2 SVGIG (reference sequence). V gave up 3 bases and J gave up 8 bases; unmatched junction bases: 16. There are 16 residues in the CDR3. The CDR3 DNA sequence: TGTGCCTGGAGACAGTTAGGACGGAGCCGGGGGGATGAGCAGTTCTTC. This gives the protein CAWRQLGRSRGDEQFF. The full variable domain, completed using reference TRBV30 and TRBJ2-1, is SQTIHQWPATLVQPVGSPLSLECTVEGTSNPNLYWYRQAAGRGLQLLFYSVGIGQISSEVPQNLSASRPQDRQFILSSKKLLLSDSGFYLCAWRQLGRSRGDEQFFGPGTRLTVL.

In nucleotides, the CDR3 is TGCACCAGCAGCCATTCTAAGATCCAGCGGGGAAGCACAGATACGCAGTATTTT. This gives the protein CTSSHSKIQRGSTDTQYF. V usage is TRBV1 and J usage is TRBJ2-3; TRBD2, the D gene given by the table, was not confirmed from the DNA. TRBV1 is flagged as a pseudogene. CDR3 length: 18 residues.

The chain joins TRBV30 to TRBJ1-2; TRBD1 is a possible D gene (5 bases). The length of the CDR3 is 14 residues. Trimming pared 0 bases from V and 2 bases from J, leaving 10 bases between. Germline CDR1 and CDR2: GTSNPN and SVGIG (reference sequence). The CDR3 is CAWSVLGVNYGYTF. CDR3 in DNA: TGTGCCTGGAGTGTACTAGGGGTAAACTATGGCTACACCTTC.

The chain employs TRBV12-5 and TRBJ2-2, with 15 bases that match TRBD2. This CDR3 contains 22 residues. CDR1 LGHNT and CDR2 FRNRAP come from the germline V gene. V lost 1 base, J lost 4 bases, and 16 bases stayed unmatched. The CDR3 region is CASGLGTIPGLAGGRGTGELFF. The CDR3 coding sequence is TGTGCTAGTGGTTTGGGCACTATACCGGGACTAGCGGGGGGACGAGGCACCGGGGAGCTGTTTTTT.

The chain uses TRBV25-1 and TRBJ1-6; tentative D call: TRBD1 (5 bases). The CDR3 loop spans 13 amino acids. Trimming took off 3 bases at V and 9 bases at J, with 9 bases between the two ends. Germline loops: CDR1 MGHDK, CDR2 SYGVNS. CDR3 sequence (DNA): TGTGCCAGCAGTGAGGCAGGGCGTTCACCCCTCCACTTT. Translated, it gives CASSEAGRSPLHF.